A single sample is the source of the 32 T cell receptor beta chains below, sequenced in a study of blood T cell repertoires in COVID-19. Produced via immunoSEQ multiplex PCR; TCRdb's table is partial and in-frame only. The table includes 50,000 to 70,000 clones, over 70% detected once. Material: peripheral blood. These receptor sequences come from a man between 60 and 70 years old with acute or convalescent COVID-19.

About this clone itself: Within the sample, other DNA sequences also encode this same CDR3. The chain joins TRBV29-1 to TRBJ2-7, with 7 positions matching TRBD1. V lost 0 bases and J lost 4; bases outside the gene matches: 3. The CDR3 extends over 13 amino acids. The V gene's germline CDR1 is SQVTM and CDR2 ANQGSEA. The CDR3 DNA follows: TGCAGCGTTGAAGAAGAGGGGGCTTACGAGCAGTACTTC. It is translated as CSVEEEGAYEQYF.

V is TRBV5-1 and J is TRBJ2-1; the D is unclear. CDR3 size: 15 residues. Trimming took 0 bases from V and 0 from J, leaving 7 bases between them. CDR1 SGHRS and CDR2 YFSETQ come from the germline V gene. CDR3 DNA: TGCGCCAGCAGCTTGGAACAGAACTCCTACAATGAGCAGTTCTTC. Translating it yields CASSLEQNSYNEQFF.

This clone has a single count. V and J are TRBV11-2 and TRBJ2-2; 10 positions agree with TRBD2. CDR1 SGHAT and CDR2 FQNNGV come from the germline V gene. The CDR3 totals 18 residues. V lost 1 base to trimming and J lost 5 bases; unmatched junction nucleotides: 10. The CDR3 here is CASSLGSSGGRWTGELFF. CDR3 DNA: TGTGCCAGCAGCTTAGGGTCTAGCGGGGGCCGGTGGACCGGGGAGCTGTTTTTT.

This chain links TRBV9 with TRBJ2-5, with a weak D call TRBD1 (5 bases). Germline values: CDR1 SGDLS, CDR2 YYNGEE. Trimming cost V 1 base and J 5 bases, with 6 bases left between them. The CDR3 has 12 residues. CDR3 residues: CASSVNRETQYF. CDR3 in DNA: TGTGCCAGCAGCGTAAACAGGGAGACCCAGTACTTC.

J is TRBJ1-2 and V is TRBV5-4; D perhaps matches TRBD1 (6 bases). V was pared by 6 bases and J by 5 bases, with 17 bases between. Germline CDR1 and CDR2: SGHNT and YYREEE (reference sequence). The CDR3 covers 14 residues. CDR3 DNA sequence: TGTGCCAGCATAACTCGGGGGGGCCCGTATGGCTACACCTTC. It is translated as CASITRGGPYGYTF. The whole variable domain, remainder taken from reference TRBV5-4 and TRBJ1-2, is ETGVTQSPTHLIKTRGQQVTLRCSSQSGHNTVSWYQQALGQGPQFIFQYYREEENGRGNFPPRFSGLQFPNYSSELNVNALELDDSALYLCASITRGGPYGYTFGSGTRLTVV.

There are a few counts of this clone. The chain joins TRBV5-1 to TRBJ2-5; 8 positions agree with TRBD1. This CDR3 comprises 15 residues. Germline CDR1 and CDR2: SGHRS and YFSETQ. Germline trimming cut 4 bases from V and 4 bases from J; bases unmatched to any gene: 9. The CDR3 sequence is CASSTGQGLGETQYF. The CDR3 DNA is TGCGCCAGCAGCACCGGACAGGGTCTCGGAGAGACCCAGTACTTC.

This clone was detected once. CDR3 nucleotides: TGTGCCAGCAGCTTAGTAGAGGCGGGCTATGGCTACACCTTC. The encoded protein is CASSLVEAGYGYTF. This chain connects TRBV11-2 to TRBJ1-2, with D uncertain. CDR1 SGHAT and CDR2 FQNNGV come from the germline V gene. CDR3 size: 14 residues. Trimming took 1 base from V and 4 from J, leaving 10 bases between them.

The V and J genes are TRBV18 and TRBJ1-6; a possible D gene is TRBD1 (6 bases). The germline gives CDR1 KGHSH, CDR2 LQKENI. V lost 5 bases, J lost 6 bases, and 14 bases lay in between. This CDR3 is 15 amino acids long. The CDR3 DNA reads TGTGCCAGCTCAATGCAGGGAGGGGGTAATTCACCCCTCCACTTT. Encoded protein: CASSMQGGGNSPLHF.

J is TRBJ1-4 and V is TRBV25-1; tentatively, D is TRBD1 (6 bases). CDR1 and CDR2 from the germline V gene are MGHDK and SYGVNS. This CDR3 has 15 amino acids. V lost 1 base to trimming and J lost 8 bases, with 14 bases between them. CDR3 residues: CASSEWDKGWEKLFF. The CDR3 region has the DNA TGTGCCAGCAGTGAATGGGACAAGGGATGGGAAAAACTGTTTTTT.

The rearrangement uses TRBV5-4 and TRBJ1-2, with D possibly matching TRBD1 (5 bases). Trimming removed 2 bases from V and 2 bases from J, with 7 bases in between. CDR1 is SGHNT, CDR2 YYREEE, per germline (reference sequence). There are 13 residues in the CDR3. CDR3: CASSFGGNYGYTF. The CDR3 DNA follows: TGTGCCAGCAGCTTCGGGGGGAACTATGGCTACACCTTC.

There are a few counts of this clone. The V call is TRBV5-1, the J call TRBJ1-2; maybe TRBD1 (6 bases). Germline CDR1 and CDR2: SGHRS and YFSETQ. V gave up 7 bases and J gave up 1 base, with 11 bases separating them. The CDR3 extends over 13 amino acids. As DNA, the CDR3 is TGCGCCAGCCGGACGGACAGTAACTATGGCTACACCTTC. Translated: CASRTDSNYGYTF.

This rearrangement joins TRBV7-2 to TRBJ2-1; TRBD2 aligns across 8 bases. V dropped 5 bases and J dropped 2; count of bases not matched to a gene: 5. CDR1 and CDR2 from the germline V gene are SGHTA and FQGNSA. The CDR3 loop spans 15 amino acids. CDR3 in DNA: TGTGCCAGCAGCCCGCTAGCGGGCCCCTACAATGAGCAGTTCTTC. Residues: CASSPLAGPYNEQFF.

The chain uses TRBV19 and TRBJ1-2, with TRBD1 matching over 9 bases. This CDR3 has 14 residues. Germline V gene data show CDR1 as LNHDA and CDR2 as SQIVND (reference sequence). Unmatched junction bases numbered 6, after V lost 4 bases and J lost 6 bases. Here the CDR3 DNA reads TGTGCCAGTAGTACGCGGACAGGGGCGGATGGCTACACCTTC. Translated, it gives CASSTRTGADGYTF.

Judged by abundance, this clone is medium-sized. This chain joins TRBV5-1 and TRBJ2-7; the D is unclear. There are 14 residues in the CDR3. Germline V gene lookup returns CDR1 SGHRS and CDR2 YFSETQ. V lost 0 bases to trimming and J lost 5 bases, with 12 bases between them. CDR3 sequence: CASSLGVLPNEQYF. The CDR3 nucleotides read TGCGCCAGCAGCTTGGGAGTACTACCAAACGAGCAGTACTTC.

V gene TRBV5-1 combines with J gene TRBJ2-3; 9 bases map to TRBD2. Trimming at V came to 1 base and at J to 6 bases, leaving 6 bases not matched to a gene. The CDR3 runs 15 residues. Germline V gene sequence: CDR1 SGHRS, CDR2 YFSETQ. The CDR3 bases are TGCGCCAGCAGCTTGTTTAGCGGGGGCGAGGATACGCAGTATTTT. Encoded protein: CASSLFSGGEDTQYF.

This clone was observed a handful of times. This chain uses TRBV12-3 or TRBV12-4 with TRBJ1-4; tentatively, D is TRBD1 (5 bases). The CDR3 extends over 13 amino acids. Trimming removed 2 bases at V and 7 bases at J, with 8 bases between. The CDR3 loop reads CASSLRGGEKLFF. CDR3 sequence (DNA): TGTGCCAGCAGTTTAAGGGGTGGTGAAAAACTGTTTTTT.

The gene calls are TRBV27 and TRBJ2-7, with TRBD1 identical over 7 bases. CDR1 is MNHEY and CDR2 is SMNVEV in the germline V gene (reference sequence). The CDR3 is 13 residues long. Trimming removed 3 bases from V and 1 base from J; junction bases left unmatched: 0. The CDR3 here is CASSLGQSYEQYF. The CDR3 DNA is TGTGCCAGCAGTTTGGGACAGTCCTACGAGCAGTACTTC.

Points on this clone: Other DNA sequences in this sample translate to the same CDR3. The rearrangement joins TRBV29-1 to TRBJ1-2; D unresolved. Germline CDR1 and CDR2: SQVTM and ANQGSEA. This CDR3 is 11 amino acids long. Trimming took 2 bases from V and 5 from J, leaving 6 bases between them. In nucleotides, the CDR3 is TGCAGCGTTGAATCGGGGTATGGCTACACCTTC. Amino acid sequence: CSVESGYGYTF.

The chain combines TRBV5-1 with TRBJ1-2, with D unclear. The germline CDR1 and CDR2 sequences are SGHRS and YFSETQ. The CDR3 extends over 16 amino acids. Deletions cut 0 bases from V and 8 bases from J, with 20 bases between. The CDR3 DNA reads as TGCGCCAGCAGCTTGGCTGGTGAGGGTTTACTGGGAGGCTACACCTTC. This translates into CASSLAGEGLLGGYTF.

This clone was observed once. The rearrangement joins TRBV27 to TRBJ2-2; maybe TRBD2 (5 bases). Germline CDR1 and CDR2: MNHEY and SMNVEV (reference sequence). The CDR3 consists of 14 residues. V lost 3 bases and J 7 bases, leaving 12 bases between the germline ends. CDR3 nucleotides: TGTGCCAGCAGTTTTCAGGACTCTAACGGGGAGCTGTTTTTT. The encoded protein is CASSFQDSNGELFF.

The rearrangement uses TRBV7-8 and TRBJ1-3; D is ambiguous. CDR1 is SGHVS and CDR2 is FQNEAQ in the germline V gene. The CDR3 is 12 residues long. The germline V and J ends were trimmed by 5 bases and 7 bases, with 9 bases remaining between them. This chain's CDR3 is CASSQLDNTIYF. The CDR3 DNA is TGTGCCAGCAGCCAGCTTGATAACACCATATATTTT.

The count of this clone is one. The chain recombines TRBV3-1 (or the pseudogene TRBV3-2) with TRBJ1-6; D possibly corresponds to TRBD1 (5 bases). The CDR3 sequence is 21 residues long. V was cut by 1 base and J by 0 bases, with 22 bases left in between. The germline CDR1 and CDR2 sequences are LGHDT and YNNKEL (reference sequence). The CDR3 DNA follows: TGTGCCAGCAGCCAAGGGGTGGGGCAGGGCCCTTGGAGCTCCTATAATTCACCCCTCCACTTT. Its protein is CASSQGVGQGPWSSYNSPLHF.

By sample fraction, this clone is medium-sized. This rearrangement joins TRBV2 to TRBJ2-5; 7 nucleotides align to TRBD1. V gave up 6 bases and J gave up 3 bases; unmatched junction bases: 10. Germline V gene data show CDR1 as SNHLY and CDR2 as FYNNEI. The CDR3 runs to 15 residues. The CDR3 loop is CASSLMGTGEETQYF. CDR3 bases: TGTGCCAGCAGCTTGATGGGAACAGGGGAAGAGACCCAGTACTTC.

J is TRBJ1-1 and V is TRBV6-6; D perhaps matches TRBD1 (6 bases). Germline loops: CDR1 MNHNY, CDR2 SVGAGI (reference sequence). The CDR3 contains 14 residues. V lost 2 bases and J lost 1, with 8 bases in between. The CDR3 here is CASSYVDRNTEAFF. Written as DNA, the CDR3 is TGTGCCAGCAGTTACGTGGACAGGAACACTGAAGCTTTCTTT.

This clone has a single count. The CDR3 bases are TGTGCCAGCAGCACCTACCGGGACAGGGGAACCGGGGAGCTGTTTTTT. Protein: CASSTYRDRGTGELFF. The chain carries TRBV11-2 and TRBJ2-2, with 10 bases lining up with TRBD1. The CDR3 length is 16 residues. Germline CDR1 is SGHAT and CDR2 is FQNNGV. Germline trimming cut 5 bases from V and 5 bases from J; bases unmatched to any gene: 8.

The CDR3 here is CATTGVATNEKLFF. CDR3 coding DNA: TGTGCCACCACAGGGGTTGCAACTAATGAAAAACTGTTTTTT. This chain uses TRBV28 with TRBJ1-4; 7 nucleotides agree with TRBD1. Germline loops: CDR1 MDHEN, CDR2 SYDVKM. Germline trimming cut 10 bases from V and 0 bases from J; bases unmatched to any gene: 5. This CDR3 spans 14 amino acids.

The chain links TRBV12-3 or TRBV12-4 to TRBJ1-5; maybe TRBD1 (6 bases). Trimming took off 7 bases at V and 8 bases at J, with 15 bases between the two ends. The CDR3 covers 13 residues. CDR3 sequence: CASKATGGEPQHF. The CDR3 DNA reads TGTGCCAGCAAGGCGACGGGGGGCGAGCCCCAGCATTTT.

The chain's CDR3 is CASSPRGGANTEAFF. The CDR3 nucleotides are TGTGCCAGCAGCCCTCGCGGGGGGGCTAACACTGAAGCTTTCTTT. The chain joins TRBV9 to TRBJ1-1, with D possibly TRBD1 on 6 matching bases. CDR1 is SGDLS, CDR2 YYNGEE, per germline. The CDR3 is made up of 15 amino acids. V was trimmed by 4 bases and J by 2 bases, leaving 15 bases between them.

This clone came up once. The chain has TRBV5-6 and TRBJ1-1; 9 bases line up with TRBD1. This CDR3 contains 16 residues. Germline V gene sequence: CDR1 SGHDT, CDR2 YYEEEE. The V and J ends lost 0 bases and 3 bases, in that order; junction bases with no gene match: 6. CDR3 sequence (DNA): TGTGCCAGCAGCTTGGAAGACAGGGGGAGAGACACTGAAGCTTTCTTT. It translates to CASSLEDRGRDTEAFF.

This chain links TRBV6-5 with TRBJ1-2; 7 positions agree with TRBD1. Trimming cost V 4 bases and J 4 bases; bases outside gene matches: 6. Germline V gives CDR1 MNHEY, CDR2 SVGAGI. This CDR3 is 14 amino acids long. In nucleotides, the CDR3 is TGTGCCAGCAGTTCGACCGACAGGGTCTATGGCTACACCTTC. Translating gives CASSSTDRVYGYTF.

This chain links TRBV10-3 with TRBJ1-4, with 7 bases fitting TRBD1. The CDR3 is made up of 15 amino acids. The V and J ends lost 3 bases and 8 bases, in that order; junction bases with no gene match: 9. Looked up from germline, CDR1 is ENHRY and CDR2 is SYGVKD. In nucleotides, the CDR3 is TGTGCCATCAGTGACCCCCTCAGGGGGGTGGAAAAACTGTTTTTT. Its protein product is CAISDPLRGVEKLFF.

The chain combines TRBV2 with TRBJ1-1, with D possibly TRBD1 on 6 matching bases. Trimming shortened V by 3 bases and J by 4 bases, and 9 bases separated the two germline ends. CDR3 length equals 13 residues. Germline lookup yields CDR1 SNHLY and CDR2 FYNNEI. The CDR3: CASSEVRGTEAFF. In DNA form, the CDR3 reads TGTGCCAGCAGTGAGGTCAGGGGCACTGAAGCTTTCTTT.